This T cell receptor beta chain was retrieved from a study of CD8+CD57+ T cells in acquired aplastic anemia. At the level of the study: Mean yield of DNA from sorted CD4+ and CD8+ cells was 3 to 3.5 ug.

On this clonotype itself: Its antigen is undetermined.

V lost 3 bases and J lost 1; bases outside the gene matches: 6. CDR1 SGHTA and CDR2 FQGNSA come from the germline V gene. This CDR3 has 17 residues. In patients chosen for sequencing, flow cytometry had shown CD8+CD57+ cell expansion. Among the patients, none had received any therapy at the time of blood sampling. Study findings and constraints: Patients did not significantly differ from controls in CD8+ Simpson's diversity. Comparison of patients with controls identified about 27 shared CD8+ CDR3 sequences.

Using genomic DNA as the template, TCR beta VDJ and CDR3 profiling was carried out. One entry per CDR3 protein results from TCRdb running MiXCR on the reads. The table lists over 150,000 distinct CDR3 sequences, 60% to 80% of them singletons, with 45% to 60% in the top ten. The sequence was obtained from a human donor with aplastic anemia. The V call is TRBV7-2, the J call TRBJ2-2; TRBD2 agrees at 9 bases. The sequenced sample consisted of sorted CD4+, CD8+, or CD8+CD57+ T cells (not recorded which) from PBMCs. CDR3 nucleotide sequence: TGTGCCAGCAGCTTGTGGCTAGCGGGATTGAACACCGGGGAGCTGTTTTTT. Its translation: CASSLWLAGLNTGELFF.